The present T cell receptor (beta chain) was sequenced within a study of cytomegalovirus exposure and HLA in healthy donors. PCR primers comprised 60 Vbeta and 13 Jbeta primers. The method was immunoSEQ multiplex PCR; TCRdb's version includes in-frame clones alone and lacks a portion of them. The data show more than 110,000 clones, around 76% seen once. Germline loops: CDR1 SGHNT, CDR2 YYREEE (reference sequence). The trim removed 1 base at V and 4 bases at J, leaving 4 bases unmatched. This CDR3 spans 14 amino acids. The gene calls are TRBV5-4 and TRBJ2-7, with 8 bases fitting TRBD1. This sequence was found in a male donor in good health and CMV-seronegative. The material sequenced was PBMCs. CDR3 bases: TGTGCCAGCAGCTTGCCGGACAGGGAGTACGAGCAGTACTTC. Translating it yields CASSLPDREYEQYF.